This T cell receptor (beta chain) stems from a study of human T cells and chemical hapten exposure. Study-wide context: Small differences in pooled library volume mainly drove the variation in TCR yields per sample.

This clonotype was detected only a few times. Unfractionated whole blood was the source of the extracted total RNA. Germline CDR1 WSHSY, CDR2 SAAADI. The CDR3 is made up of 14 amino acids. With 9 bases clipped from V and 8 bases from J, the junction kept 8 bases outside the gene matches. A single record per CDR3 protein comes from TCRdb applying MiXCR to the 5' RACE reads. The sample includes 65,000 to 95,000 distinct CDR3 sequences, 7.7% of them seen just once. The rearrangement joins TRBV10-2 to TRBJ1-6; 9 bases are shared with TRBD1. The receptor was derived from a male donor in good health. In DNA form, the CDR3 reads TGCGCCAGTAGATACCGGGACAGGGATTCACCCCTCCACTTT. Protein product: CASRYRDRDSPLHF.